This T cell receptor (beta chain) was sequenced in a study of Graves' ophthalmopathy and Graves' hyperthyroidism. CDR3 length equals 16 residues. V dropped 0 bases and J dropped 0 bases, with 12 bases sitting between them. Study conclusions and caveats: In predicting ophthalmopathy progression, the model reached nearly 71% sensitivity and roughly 75% specificity.

Notes on this clonotype: What it binds is not known.

Using RNA transcripts, the TCR beta CDR3 regions were amplified. Amplification began with first-round RT-PCR using HTBI primers, then second-round multiplex PCR was performed. In TCRdb, the multiplex PCR reads were re-called with MiXCR into one record per CDR3 protein. The sample shows 650,000 to 900,000 distinct CDR3 sequences, 35% to 50% of them seen only once. This TCR came from an adult man with Graves' ophthalmopathy. This rearrangement joins TRBV12-3 or TRBV12-4 to TRBJ2-7; D is tentatively TRBD1 or TRBD2 (5 bases each). Source material: peripheral blood. The CDR3 loop is CASSLASGAGSYEQYF. The CDR3 coding sequence is TGTGCCAGCAGTTTAGCCTCCGGGGCCGGCTCCTACGAGCAGTACTTC.